What follows are 5 T cell receptor beta chains derived from one specimen sequenced in a study of blood T cells in healthy people across ages. For the second PCR, which ran for roughly 7 to 11 cycles, a sample-barcoded 5' primer and a J-beta primer mix were used. TCRdb re-called the 5' RACE reads through MiXCR, storing one row per CDR3 protein. The sample contains around 800,000 distinct CDR3 sequences, approximately 67% of which appear only once. Sequencing used blood. These receptors came from a man aged 30-40 years in good health.

The chain links TRBV4-3 to TRBJ2-7, with a tentative D call TRBD2 (6 bases). With 0 bases removed from V and 2 bases from J, the gap between germline ends came to 14 bases. The CDR3 loop spans 16 amino acids. The germline CDR1 and CDR2 sequences are LGHNA and YSLEER. CDR3 in amino acids: CASSQDVRGKAYEQYF. CDR3 in DNA: TGCGCCAGCAGCCAAGATGTACGGGGGAAAGCCTACGAGCAGTACTTC.

This clonotype was found a few times. The gene calls are TRBV10-3 and TRBJ1-2; D is unresolved. Germline CDR1 ENHRY, CDR2 SYGVKD. The CDR3 spans 13 residues. V lost 5 bases and J 7 bases, leaving 14 bases between the germline ends. This CDR3 is CAISPPSGSGYTF. The CDR3 region has the DNA TGTGCCATCAGTCCTCCCTCCGGGTCTGGCTACACCTTC.

Worth noting for this clonotype: One end of the junction is discordant with germline, which a read error may explain. The V gene is TRBV9, the J gene TRBJ1-4; D is ambiguous. The CDR3 spans 15 residues. The germline V gene encodes CDR1 SGDLS and CDR2 YYNGEE. CDR3: CACSVDEGSNEKLFF. CDR3 coding DNA: TGTGCCTGCAGCGTAGATGAGGGAAGTAACGAAAAACTGTTTTTT.

The chain is built from TRBV14 and TRBJ2-7, with 9 positions matching TRBD1. V lost 1 base and J lost 9; bases outside the gene matches: 13. The CDR3 has 16 residues. The germline CDR1 and CDR2 sequences are SGHDN and FVKESK. In DNA form, the CDR3 reads TGTGCCAGCAGCCAAGGAAGGGGCGGACAGGGGACCCCGCAGTACTTC. Amino acid sequence: CASSQGRGGQGTPQYF.

This clonotype has a single count. This rearrangement joins TRBV4-3 to TRBJ1-4; D is possibly TRBD1 (5 bases). Germline CDR1 and CDR2: LGHNA and YSLEER. The CDR3 runs 16 residues. V lost 1 base, J lost 3 bases, and 12 bases lay in between. CDR3 nucleotide sequence: TGCGCCAGCAGCCAAGGTGAGGCAGGGTCTAATGAAAAACTGTTTTTT. Its translation is CASSQGEAGSNEKLFF.